A selection of T cell receptor beta chains follows, all from one sample in a study of preoperative IRX-2 immunotherapy in early breast cancer. TCRdb's copy holds only in-frame clones and misses some; the assay was immunoSEQ multiplex PCR. The data contain about 23,000 clones, about 95% of them singletons. The input for sequencing was tumor tissue, taken after IRX-2 immunotherapy. These receptors were collected from a human donor with breast cancer. Each CDR3 is given without its conserved first and last residue. Fields, in order: J gene, V gene, CDR3 protein.

J gene: TRBJ1-1; V gene: TRBV6-4; CDR3 protein: ASSEQGGTEAF
J gene: TRBJ2-1; V gene: TRBV5-5; CDR3 protein: ASSFGSSGTGTQQF
J gene: TRBJ1-2; V gene: TRBV15; CDR3 protein: ATSSGRGLYGYT
J gene: TRBJ2-7; V gene: TRBV4-2; CDR3 protein: ASSQVPTGGFYEQY
J gene: TRBJ2-3; V gene: TRBV25-1; CDR3 protein: ASSEHHSTDTQY
J gene: TRBJ2-7; V gene: TRBV5-1; CDR3 protein: ASSQARTEQY
J gene: TRBJ2-2; V gene: TRBV5-5; CDR3 protein: ASSLGQVNTGELF
J gene: TRBJ1-5; V gene: TRBV30; CDR3 protein: AWSVNPSGGGADQPQH
J gene: TRBJ2-7; V gene: TRBV2; CDR3 protein: ASSELLGSSRSTYEQY
J gene: TRBJ1-2; V gene: TRBV4-2; CDR3 protein: ASSQDVVGRRYT
J gene: TRBJ2-1; V gene: TRBV6-5; CDR3 protein: ASAAGSRPQF
J gene: TRBJ2-1; V gene: TRBV10-3; CDR3 protein: AISADIYNEQF
J gene: TRBJ2-7; V gene: TRBV10-2; CDR3 protein: ASTRGSSYEQY
J gene: TRBJ1-4; V gene: TRBV6-5; CDR3 protein: ASSYSTMLEKLF
J gene: TRBJ2-1; V gene: TRBV27; CDR3 protein: ASSGRGYNEQF
J gene: TRBJ1-2; V gene: TRBV29-1; CDR3 protein: STEATGGLGYT
J gene: TRBJ2-1; V gene: TRBV6-5; CDR3 protein: ASSYSGLSYNEQF
J gene: TRBJ2-7; V gene: TRBV5-4; CDR3 protein: ASGNTGVEYEQY
J gene: TRBJ1-2; V gene: TRBV25-1; CDR3 protein: ASSDPSGANYGYT
J gene: TRBJ2-2; V gene: TRBV11-2; CDR3 protein: ATLGGTLNTGELF
J gene: TRBJ1-2; V gene: TRBV21-1; CDR3 protein: ASSKGRFGPPAPYGYT
J gene: TRBJ1-2; V gene: TRBV15; CDR3 protein: ATSRVGRGPYYGYT
J gene: TRBJ2-7; V gene: TRBV11-3; CDR3 protein: ASSLTANYEQY
J gene: TRBJ1-6; V gene: TRBV11-1; CDR3 protein: ASSLDPSSPLH
J gene: TRBJ1-2; V gene: TRBV14; CDR3 protein: ASSLLAGGGYT
J gene: TRBJ2-1; V gene: TRBV4-3; CDR3 protein: ASSQDTGFSWNEQF
J gene: TRBJ2-7; V gene: TRBV4-3; CDR3 protein: ASSQSGSGLADYEQY
J gene: TRBJ2-7; V gene: TRBV5-4; CDR3 protein: ASSLEGVIYEQY
J gene: TRBJ2-3; V gene: TRBV2; CDR3 protein: ASSGQASTDTQY
J gene: TRBJ1-1; V gene: TRBV4-1; CDR3 protein: ASSPPGQGLTEAF
J gene: TRBJ1-5; V gene: TRBV28; CDR3 protein: ASSLALNQPQH
J gene: TRBJ2-3; V gene: TRBV11-3; CDR3 protein: ASSLGAGGGTDTQY
J gene: TRBJ1-1; V gene: TRBV9; CDR3 protein: ASSVQGSTEAF
J gene: TRBJ2-7; V gene: TRBV13; CDR3 protein: ASSPTGFFYEQY
J gene: TRBJ2-7; V gene: TRBV7-9; CDR3 protein: ASSSLVSYEQY
J gene: TRBJ2-1; V gene: TRBV15; CDR3 protein: ATSTNIAGGLDEQF
J gene: TRBJ2-3; V gene: TRBV5-1; CDR3 protein: ASSLVESASTQY
J gene: TRBJ2-7; V gene: TRBV14; CDR3 protein: ASSQVVGQGALEQY
J gene: TRBJ1-1; V gene: TRBV25-1; CDR3 protein: ASSATREAF
J gene: TRBJ2-4; V gene: TRBV5-6; CDR3 protein: ASSLAGLAVAKNIQY
J gene: TRBJ1-1; V gene: TRBV4-2; CDR3 protein: ASSGGAFEAF
J gene: TRBJ2-1; V gene: TRBV2; CDR3 protein: ASSDREGAETPF
J gene: TRBJ2-7; V gene: TRBV18; CDR3 protein: ASSLLDRDDYEQY
J gene: TRBJ1-6; V gene: TRBV19; CDR3 protein: ASNLFNSPLH
J gene: TRBJ1-3; V gene: TRBV28; CDR3 protein: ATASEGTNGNTIY
J gene: TRBJ2-6; V gene: TRBV10-3; CDR3 protein: AISDGWIGSGANVLT
J gene: TRBJ2-5; V gene: TRBV5-1; CDR3 protein: ASSLLRSGAGEETQY
J gene: TRBJ2-5; V gene: TRBV6-5; CDR3 protein: ASSYPPWTKETQY
J gene: TRBJ2-5; V gene: TRBV7-8; CDR3 protein: VSSLATVPQVETQY
J gene: TRBJ2-7; V gene: TRBV21-1; CDR3 protein: ASIRRGATYEQY
J gene: TRBJ1-5; V gene: TRBV7-6; CDR3 protein: ASSPLPGSDQPQH
J gene: TRBJ2-7; V gene: TRBV27; CDR3 protein: ASRDRVAGGTYEQY
J gene: TRBJ1-5; V gene: TRBV5-1; CDR3 protein: ASSLGQGTHQPQH
J gene: TRBJ2-5; V gene: TRBV28; CDR3 protein: ASSSPRGGVETQY
J gene: TRBJ2-3; V gene: TRBV14; CDR3 protein: ASSRRPRTDTQY